This paragraph covers one T cell receptor beta chain sequence. One junction end does not reproduce the germline sequence, and a read error may be involved. This entry is derived from a study of tumor and adjacent non-tumor tissue in lung cancer. Three rounds of nested PCR, following a modified ARM-PCR protocol, produced the TCRbeta library. Each CDR3 protein is one row after TCRdb ran MiXCR on the multiplex PCR reads. The sample records 200,000 to 250,000 distinct CDR3 sequences, 60% to 75% being singletons. The length of the CDR3 is 11 residues. Germline CDR1 reads SGHDT; CDR2 reads YYEEEE. The template was RNA from unsorted bulk tissue. Between August and November 2014, newly diagnosed, chemotherapy-naive lung cancer patients underwent thoracic surgery in China.

The chain is built from TRBV5-6 and TRBJ1-1; D is unclear. The clonotype originates from a man aged 60-69 years with non-small cell lung cancer. The sample comprised lung tumor tissue. The CDR3 DNA reads TGTGCCAGCAGCTGGTACAATGAAACTTTCTTT. As protein: CASSWYNETFF.